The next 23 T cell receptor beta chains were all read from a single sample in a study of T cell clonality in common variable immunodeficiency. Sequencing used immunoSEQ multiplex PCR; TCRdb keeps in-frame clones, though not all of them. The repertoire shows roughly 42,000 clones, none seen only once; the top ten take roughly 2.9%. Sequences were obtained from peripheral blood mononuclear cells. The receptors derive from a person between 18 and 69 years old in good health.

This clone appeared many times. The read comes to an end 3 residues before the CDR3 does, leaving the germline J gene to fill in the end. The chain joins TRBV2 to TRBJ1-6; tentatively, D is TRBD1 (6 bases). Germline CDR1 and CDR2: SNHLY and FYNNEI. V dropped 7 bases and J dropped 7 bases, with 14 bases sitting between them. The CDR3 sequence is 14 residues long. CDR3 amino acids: CASTWTAGNSPLHF. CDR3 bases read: TGTGCCAGCACTTGGACAGCGGGGAATTCACCC.

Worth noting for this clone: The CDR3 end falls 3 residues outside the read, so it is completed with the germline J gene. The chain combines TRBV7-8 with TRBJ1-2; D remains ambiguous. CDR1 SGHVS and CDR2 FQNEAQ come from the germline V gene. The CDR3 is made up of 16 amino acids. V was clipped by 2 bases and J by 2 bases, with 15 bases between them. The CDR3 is CASSLSGSTPNYGYTF. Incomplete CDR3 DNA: TGTGCCAGCAGCTTATCCGGGTCTACACCGAACTATGGC.

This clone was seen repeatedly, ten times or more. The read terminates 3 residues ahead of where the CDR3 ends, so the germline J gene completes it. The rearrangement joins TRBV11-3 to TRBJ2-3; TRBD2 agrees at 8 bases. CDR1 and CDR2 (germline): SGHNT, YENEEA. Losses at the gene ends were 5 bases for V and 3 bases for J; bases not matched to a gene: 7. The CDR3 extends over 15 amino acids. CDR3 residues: CASSVGLAGTDTQYF. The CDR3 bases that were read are TGTGCCAGCAGCGTCGGACTAGCTGGGACAGATACG.

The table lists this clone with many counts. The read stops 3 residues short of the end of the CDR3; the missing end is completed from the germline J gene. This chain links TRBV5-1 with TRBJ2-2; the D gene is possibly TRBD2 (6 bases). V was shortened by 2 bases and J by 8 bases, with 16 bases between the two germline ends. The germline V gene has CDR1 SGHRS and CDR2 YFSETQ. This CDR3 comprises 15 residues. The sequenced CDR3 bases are TGCGCCAGCAGCTTTTTCGCGGGGCAAGGTGGGGAG. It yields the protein CASSFFAGQGGE. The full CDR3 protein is CASSFFAGQGGELFF.

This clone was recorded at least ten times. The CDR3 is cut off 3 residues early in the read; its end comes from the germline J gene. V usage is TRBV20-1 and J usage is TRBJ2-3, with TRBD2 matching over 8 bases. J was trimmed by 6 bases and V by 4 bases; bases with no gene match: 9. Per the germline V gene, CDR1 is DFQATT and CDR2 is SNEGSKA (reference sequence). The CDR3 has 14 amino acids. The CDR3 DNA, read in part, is TGCAGTGCTAAAACTAGCGGCCTAGGGGATACG. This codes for CSAKTSGLGDT. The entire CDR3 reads CSAKTSGLGDTQYF.

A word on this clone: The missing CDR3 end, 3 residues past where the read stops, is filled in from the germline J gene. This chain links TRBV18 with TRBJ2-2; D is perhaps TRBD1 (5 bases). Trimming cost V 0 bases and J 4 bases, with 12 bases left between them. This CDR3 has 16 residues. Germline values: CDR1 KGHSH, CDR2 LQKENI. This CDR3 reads CASSPPSREVTGELFF. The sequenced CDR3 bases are TGTGCCAGCTCACCACCCTCCAGGGAAGTCACCGGGGAG.

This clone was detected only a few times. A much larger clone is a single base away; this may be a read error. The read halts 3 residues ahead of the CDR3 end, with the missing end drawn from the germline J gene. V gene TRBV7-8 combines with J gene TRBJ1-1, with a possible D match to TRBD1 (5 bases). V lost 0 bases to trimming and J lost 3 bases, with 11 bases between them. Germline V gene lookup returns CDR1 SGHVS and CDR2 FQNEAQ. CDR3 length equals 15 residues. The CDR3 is CASSLARTLDTEAFF. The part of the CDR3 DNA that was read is TGTGCCAGCAGCTTAGCCCGGACACTGGACACTGAA. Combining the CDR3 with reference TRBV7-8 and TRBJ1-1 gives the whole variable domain GAGVSQSPRYKVAKRGQDVALRCDPISGHVSLFWYQQALGQGPEFLTYFQNEAQLDKSGLPSDRFFAERPEGSVSTLKIQRTQQEDSAVYLCASSLARTLDTEAFFGQGTRLTVV.

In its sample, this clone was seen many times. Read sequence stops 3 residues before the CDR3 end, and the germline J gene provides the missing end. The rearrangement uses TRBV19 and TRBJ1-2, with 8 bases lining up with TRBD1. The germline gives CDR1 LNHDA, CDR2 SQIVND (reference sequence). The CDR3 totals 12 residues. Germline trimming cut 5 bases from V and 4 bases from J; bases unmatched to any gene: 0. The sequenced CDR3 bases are TGTGCCAGTAGTGACAGGGGCTATGGC. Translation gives CASSDRGYG. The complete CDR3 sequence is CASSDRGYGYTF.

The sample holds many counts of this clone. CDR3 in amino acids: CASIQAGELFF. The DNA read from the CDR3 is TGTGCCAGCATTCAGGCCGGGGAG. The genes are TRBV7-2 and TRBJ2-2; unclear D gene. The CDR3 extends 3 residues past the end of the read, so its final part is completed from the germline J gene. Germline V gene lookup returns CDR1 SGHTA and CDR2 FQGNSA. Trimming took 7 bases from V and 6 from J, leaving 6 bases between them. The CDR3 runs to 11 residues.

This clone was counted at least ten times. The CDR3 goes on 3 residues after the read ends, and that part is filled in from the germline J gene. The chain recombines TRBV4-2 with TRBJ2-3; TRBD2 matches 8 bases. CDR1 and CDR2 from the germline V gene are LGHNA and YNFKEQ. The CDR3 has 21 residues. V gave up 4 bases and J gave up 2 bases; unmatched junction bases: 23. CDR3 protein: CASSLYSGMGSAQRVTDTQYF. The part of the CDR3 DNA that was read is TGTGCCAGCAGCCTTTATAGCGGGATGGGGAGCGCACAACGGGTCACAGATACG.

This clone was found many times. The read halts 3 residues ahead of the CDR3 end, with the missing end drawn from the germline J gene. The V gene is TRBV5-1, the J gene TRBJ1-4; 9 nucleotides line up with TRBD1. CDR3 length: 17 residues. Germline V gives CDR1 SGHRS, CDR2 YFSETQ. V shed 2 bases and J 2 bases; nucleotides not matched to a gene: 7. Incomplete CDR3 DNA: TGCGCCAGCAGCTTCTCCGGGACAGGGTCGACTAATGAAAAA. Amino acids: CASSFSGTGSTNEK. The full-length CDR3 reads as CASSFSGTGSTNEKLFF.

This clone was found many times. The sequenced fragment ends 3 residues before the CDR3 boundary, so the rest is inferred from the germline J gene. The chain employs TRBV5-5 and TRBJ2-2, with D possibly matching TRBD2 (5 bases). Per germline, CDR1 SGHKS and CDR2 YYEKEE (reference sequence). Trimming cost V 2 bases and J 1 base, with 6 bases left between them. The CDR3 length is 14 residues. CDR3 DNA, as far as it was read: TGTGCCAGCAGCTTAGCGGTGAACACCGGGGAG. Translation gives CASSLAVNTGE. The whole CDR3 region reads CASSLAVNTGELFF.

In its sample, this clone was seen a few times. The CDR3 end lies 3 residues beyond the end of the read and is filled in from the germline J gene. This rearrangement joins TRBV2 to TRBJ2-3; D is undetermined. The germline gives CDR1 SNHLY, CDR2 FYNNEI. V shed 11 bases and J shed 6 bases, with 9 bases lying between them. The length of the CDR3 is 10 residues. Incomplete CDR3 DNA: TGTGCCGTATCAAGGGATACG. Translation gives CAVSRDT. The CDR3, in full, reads CAVSRDTQYF. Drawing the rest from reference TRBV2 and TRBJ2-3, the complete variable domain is EPEVTQTPSHQVTQMGQEVILRCVPISNHLYFYWYRQILGQKVEFLVSFYNNEISEKSEIFDDQFSVERPDGSNFTLKIRSTKLEDSAMYFCAVSRDTQYFGPGTRLTVL.

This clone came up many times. The DNA read from the CDR3 is TGCAGTGCTAGAAATCAGGAGGGTCAGCCC. This encodes CSARNQEGQP. The whole CDR3 is CSARNQEGQPQHF. The chain couples TRBV20-1 to TRBJ1-5; D uncertain. The CDR3 extends 3 residues past the end of the read, so its final part is completed from the germline J gene. Trimming removed 2 bases from V and 6 bases from J, with 11 bases in between. Germline values: CDR1 DFQATT, CDR2 SNEGSKA (reference sequence). This CDR3 is built from 13 residues.

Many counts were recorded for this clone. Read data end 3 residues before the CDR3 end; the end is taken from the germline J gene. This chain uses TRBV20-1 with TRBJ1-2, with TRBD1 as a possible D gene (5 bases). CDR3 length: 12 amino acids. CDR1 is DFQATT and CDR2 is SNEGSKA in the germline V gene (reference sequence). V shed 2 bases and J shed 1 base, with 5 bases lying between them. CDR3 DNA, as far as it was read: TGCAGTGCTAGAAGGGGTAACTATGGC. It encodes CSARRGNYG. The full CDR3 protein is CSARRGNYGYTF.

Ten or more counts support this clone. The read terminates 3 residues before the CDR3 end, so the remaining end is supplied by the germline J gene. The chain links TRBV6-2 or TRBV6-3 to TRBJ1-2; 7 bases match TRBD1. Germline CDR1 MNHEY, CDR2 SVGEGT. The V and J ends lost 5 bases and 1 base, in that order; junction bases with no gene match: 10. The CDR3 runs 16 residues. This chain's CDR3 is CASSLTGQRINYGYTF. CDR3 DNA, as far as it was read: TGTGCCAGCAGTCTTACGGGACAGCGAATTAACTATGGC.

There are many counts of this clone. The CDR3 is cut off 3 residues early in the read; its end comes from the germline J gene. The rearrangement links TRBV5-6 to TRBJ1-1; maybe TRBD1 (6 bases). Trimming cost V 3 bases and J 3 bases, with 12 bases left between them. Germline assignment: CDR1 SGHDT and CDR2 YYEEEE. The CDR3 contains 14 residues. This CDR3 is CASSSTGLDTEAFF. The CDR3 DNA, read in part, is TGTGCCAGCAGCTCCACAGGGTTGGACACTGAA.

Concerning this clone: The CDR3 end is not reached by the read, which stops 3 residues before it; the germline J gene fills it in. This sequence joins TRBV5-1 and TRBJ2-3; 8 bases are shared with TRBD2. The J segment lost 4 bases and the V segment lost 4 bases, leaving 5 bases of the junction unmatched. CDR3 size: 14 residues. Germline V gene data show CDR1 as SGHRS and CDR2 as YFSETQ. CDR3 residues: CASSASGSPDTQYF. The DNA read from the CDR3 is TGCGCCAGCAGCGCCAGCGGGAGCCCAGATACG.

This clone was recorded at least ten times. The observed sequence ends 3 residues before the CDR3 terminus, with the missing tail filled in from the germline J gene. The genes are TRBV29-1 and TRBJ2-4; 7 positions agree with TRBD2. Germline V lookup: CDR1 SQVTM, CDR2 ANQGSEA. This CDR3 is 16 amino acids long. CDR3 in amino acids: CSVAAVGGDPNYGQYF. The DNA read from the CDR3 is TGCAGCGTTGCCGCGGTTGGGGGGGACCCTAACTATGGT.

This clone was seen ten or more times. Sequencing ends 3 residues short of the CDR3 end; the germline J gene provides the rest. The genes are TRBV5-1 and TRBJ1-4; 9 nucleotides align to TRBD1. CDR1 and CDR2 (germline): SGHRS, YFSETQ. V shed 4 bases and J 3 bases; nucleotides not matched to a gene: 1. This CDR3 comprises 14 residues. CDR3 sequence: CASSRDRANEKLFF. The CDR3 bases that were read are TGCGCCAGCAGCCGGGACAGGGCTAATGAAAAA.

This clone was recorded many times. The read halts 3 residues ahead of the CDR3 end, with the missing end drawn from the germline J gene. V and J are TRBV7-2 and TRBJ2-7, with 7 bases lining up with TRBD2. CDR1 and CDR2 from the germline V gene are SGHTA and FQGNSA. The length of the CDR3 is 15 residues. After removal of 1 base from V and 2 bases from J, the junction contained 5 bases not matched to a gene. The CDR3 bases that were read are TGTGCCAGCAGCTTAGGTGGGGGACTAACCTACGAG. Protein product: CASSLGGGLTYE. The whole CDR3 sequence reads CASSLGGGLTYEQYF.

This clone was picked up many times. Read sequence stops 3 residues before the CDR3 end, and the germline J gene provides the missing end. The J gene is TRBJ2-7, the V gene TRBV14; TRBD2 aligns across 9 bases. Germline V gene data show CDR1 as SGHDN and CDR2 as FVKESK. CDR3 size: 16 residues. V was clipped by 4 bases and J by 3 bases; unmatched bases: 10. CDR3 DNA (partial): TGTGCCAGCAGCCTGTACGTGAGCGGGAGGAGCTACGAG. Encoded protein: CASSLYVSGRSYE. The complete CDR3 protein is CASSLYVSGRSYEQYF.

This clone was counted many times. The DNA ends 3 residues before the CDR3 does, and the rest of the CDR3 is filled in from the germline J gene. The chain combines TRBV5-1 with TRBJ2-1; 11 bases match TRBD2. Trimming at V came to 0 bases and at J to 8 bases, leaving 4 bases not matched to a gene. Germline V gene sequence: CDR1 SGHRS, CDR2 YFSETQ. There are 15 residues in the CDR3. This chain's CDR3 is CASSLVAGGPHEQFF. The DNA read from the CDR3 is TGCGCCAGCAGCTTGGTAGCGGGAGGGCCCCATGAG.